Listed below are T cell receptor beta chains from one sample, sequenced in a study of cytomegalovirus exposure and HLA in healthy donors. This table comes from immunoSEQ multiplex PCR, and its TCRdb copy is limited to in-frame clones, with some not included. Altogether 100,000 to 150,000 clones are present, more than 60% being singletons, with the ten largest covering less than 15%. The sequenced material came from PBMCs. These receptors came from a woman in her fifties or sixties in good health and CMV-seropositive. Both conserved end residues are part of each CDR3. The D gene is left open where the match is weak. Size values are once, few and many counts, or a class for expanded clones, and some rows have none.

V	D	J	size	DNA	CDR3
TRBV6-1	TRBD1	TRBJ2-7	-	TGTGCCAGCAGGGCGACCCGGACAGGACTTTACGAGCAGTACTTC	CASRATRTGLYEQYF
TRBV2	-	TRBJ1-2	once	TGTGCCAGCAGTGGTGTACGGAACTATGGCTACACCTTC	CASSGVRNYGYTF
TRBV4-1	TRBD1	TRBJ1-2	-	TGCGCCAGCAGCCCCCGACAGGGGGACGCTTATGGCTACACCTTC	CASSPRQGDAYGYTF
TRBV19	TRBD1	TRBJ1-2	-	TGTGCCAGTAGTACCGGGGGGGGACAGCTATATGGCTACACCTTC	CASSTGGGQLYGYTF
TRBV11-3	TRBD1	TRBJ1-3	-	TGTGCCAGCAGTTTACAGGGGTCCTCATCTGGAAACACCATATATTTT	CASSLQGSSSGNTIYF
TRBV6-1	-	TRBJ2-5	-	TGTGCCAGCAGCCTCCTTGGGCAGCTCGTGGAGACCCAGTACTTC	CASSLLGQLVETQYF
TRBV5-5	TRBD1	TRBJ2-7	-	TGTGCCAGCAGCTTGGAAGGGACAGGGGTTTCTTACGAGCAGTACTTC	CASSLEGTGVSYEQYF
TRBV7-9	-	TRBJ2-5	-	TGTGCCAGTAAGCTTAGCCAGGGCCTGGCCCAGTACTTC	CASKLSQGLAQYF
TRBV5-1	TRBD1	TRBJ2-4	once	TGCGCCAGCAGCCCGATTGGGACAGGGGCCAAAAACATTCAGTACTTC	CASSPIGTGAKNIQYF
TRBV7-9	-	TRBJ2-1	-	TGTGCCAGCAGCTTGGGGGCCTCCTACAATGAGCAGTTCTTC	CASSLGASYNEQFF
TRBV6-6	TRBD1	TRBJ2-7	-	TGTGCCAGCAACTGGGACAGAACCTACGAGCAGTACTTC	CASNWDRTYEQYF
TRBV7-9	-	TRBJ1-1	once	TGTGCCAGCAGCCCCTCCGGGAGCAAGACTGAAGCTTTCTTT	CASSPSGSKTEAFF
TRBV19	-	TRBJ2-7	-	TGTGCCACGGGTAACCGGGACTCCGCCCTCATCTACGAGCAGTACTTC	CATGNRDSALIYEQYF
TRBV4-2	TRBD2	TRBJ2-1	few	TGTGCCAGCAGCCCGCGGACTAGCGGGAGGGCCTACAATGAGCAGTTCTTC	CASSPRTSGRAYNEQFF
TRBV14	TRBD1	TRBJ1-3	once	TGTGCCAGCAGCCATAACAGGGGGCCAGGAAACACCATATATTTT	CASSHNRGPGNTIYF
TRBV29-1	-	TRBJ2-7	-	TGCAGCGTTGAAGGGGGCAGGGCAGTGGGCGAGCAGTACTTC	CSVEGGRAVGEQYF
TRBV29-1	-	TRBJ2-7	-	TGCAGCGTTGCTGGGGAGGACCGAGGCACCTACGAGCAGTACTTC	CSVAGEDRGTYEQYF
TRBV5-8	-	TRBJ2-7	-	TGTGCCAGCAGCTTGGCGTCACGGCTAGACTACGAGCAGTACTTC	CASSLASRLDYEQYF
TRBV7-8	-	TRBJ1-4	few	TGTGCCAGCAGTAGGAGGTTTAGCGAAAAACTGTTTTTT	CASSRRFSEKLFF
TRBV6-6	-	TRBJ1-1	-	TGTGCCAGCAGTTACGAGGGGGAGGAAGCTTTCTTT	CASSYEGEEAFF
TRBV21-1	-	TRBJ2-7	-	TGTGCCAGCGAAAGGGGGGGGGCCGAGCAGTACTTC	CASERGGAEQYF
TRBV6-5	TRBD1	TRBJ1-4	-	TGTGCCAGCAGGTTACAGGGGGCCGTTGAAAAACTGTTTTTT	CASRLQGAVEKLFF
TRBV6-5	TRBD1	TRBJ1-2	-	TGTGCCACGCAACAGGGGGAGGACTATGGCTACACCTTC	CATQQGEDYGYTF
TRBV6-5	-	TRBJ1-1	-	TGTGCCAGCAGTTACGGGACAACTATATCTGAAGCTTTCTTT	CASSYGTTISEAFF
TRBV15	TRBD2	TRBJ2-1	-	TGTGCCACCAGCAGAGGGACTAGATCCTACAATGAGCAGTTCTTC	CATSRGTRSYNEQFF
TRBV7-3	TRBD1	TRBJ2-7	-	TGTGCCAGCAGCTCCCGACAGGGTGGGGACGAGCAGTACTTC	CASSSRQGGDEQYF
TRBV6-1	-	TRBJ1-1	once	TGTGCCAGCACGCGGGGTGGGACTGAAGCTTTCTTT	CASTRGGTEAFF
TRBV4-2	-	TRBJ2-7	-	TGTGCCAGCAGCCAAGATCAGGGTTCTCTGGAGCAGTACTTC	CASSQDQGSLEQYF
TRBV30	-	TRBJ2-1	-	TGTGCCTGGAGTCCTACCGGGGTCAATGAGCAGTTCTTC	CAWSPTGVNEQFF
TRBV10-3	-	TRBJ2-1	-	TGTGCCATCAAAGCTAGCGACTACAATGAGCAGTTCTTC	CAIKASDYNEQFF
TRBV7-2	-	TRBJ1-2	-	TGTGCCAGCAGCCCGACAAACTATGGCTACACCTTC	CASSPTNYGYTF
TRBV28	-	TRBJ2-7	-	TGTGCCAGCAGTTTGCAGGGTCCCTACGAGCAGTACTTC	CASSLQGPYEQYF
TRBV9	-	TRBJ1-3	-	TGTGCCAGCAGCGTAGCAGCGGGGCCTGGAAACACCATATATTTT	CASSVAAGPGNTIYF
TRBV10-2	-	TRBJ1-2	once	TGCGCCAGCAGTGATCCAGGGGTGTTATATGGCTACACCTTC	CASSDPGVLYGYTF
TRBV5-1	-	TRBJ2-3	-	TGCGCCAGCAGGGAGGTTATCAGTACTGATACGCAGTATTTT	CASREVISTDTQYF
TRBV30	TRBD1	TRBJ2-5	-	TGTGCCTGGAGCCCTAGGACAGGGCAAGAGACCCAGTACTTC	CAWSPRTGQETQYF
TRBV30	TRBD1	TRBJ2-5	-	TGTGCCTGGAGTGTGGGACAGGGGGCGCAAGGGACCCAGTACTTC	CAWSVGQGAQGTQYF
TRBV5-6	-	TRBJ2-2	few	TGTGCCAGCAGCTTCCAGTCCAGAATCTTCACCGGGGAGCTGTTTTTT	CASSFQSRIFTGELFF
TRBV27	-	TRBJ2-7	-	TGTGCCAGCAGTGCCCGACTGGGTGGGTACGAGCAGTACTTC	CASSARLGGYEQYF
TRBV5-6	TRBD1	TRBJ1-1	-	TGTGCCAGCAGCTTACAGGGGTCCCGAATGAACACTGAAGCTTTCTTT	CASSLQGSRMNTEAFF
TRBV4-1	TRBD2	TRBJ2-1	-	TGCGCCAGCACGCCGGGGGGAGCGGGGGGTTACAATGAGCAGTTCTTC	CASTPGGAGGYNEQFF
TRBV10-3	TRBD1	TRBJ2-7	few	TGTGCCATCAGCCCGACAGGGGGCAGGTCCTACGAGCAGTACTTC	CAISPTGGRSYEQYF
TRBV5-6	TRBD1	TRBJ1-1	-	TGTGCCAGCAGCGCTCTCTCAGGGGGGCTGGTTGAAGCTTTCTTT	CASSALSGGLVEAFF
TRBV12-5	TRBD1	TRBJ1-6	few	TGTGCTAGTGCCCGACAGGGTTTGGGTCGTTCACCCCTCCACTTT	CASARQGLGRSPLHF
TRBV19	-	TRBJ2-1	few	TGTGCCAGTACTCCCGATGAGAGTCGCTACAATGAGCAGTTCTTC	CASTPDESRYNEQFF
TRBV2	TRBD2	TRBJ2-3	-	TGTGCCAGCAGTGATCGGGCAGCGGGAAACTTGAATACGCAGTATTTT	CASSDRAAGNLNTQYF
TRBV25-1	TRBD1	TRBJ2-2	-	TGTGTCAGCAGTGAATATCTAGGACAGGGGAACACCGGGGAGCTGTTTTTT	CVSSEYLGQGNTGELFF
TRBV27	-	TRBJ2-7	-	TGTGCCAGCAGTCCCATCCCCCCCGACGGACTTTACGAGCAGTACTTC	CASSPIPPDGLYEQYF
TRBV7-2	TRBD1	TRBJ1-2	-	TGTGCCAGCAGCAGTACAGGGGGTCGTAACTATGGCTACACCTTC	CASSSTGGRNYGYTF
TRBV18	-	TRBJ2-5	-	TGTGCCAGCTCACCAGGGTGGAGTGGAGAGACCCAGTACTTC	CASSPGWSGETQYF
TRBV25-1	TRBD2	TRBJ2-7	-	TGTGCCAGCAGTGTAGCGGGAGGATACGAGCAGTACTTC	CASSVAGGYEQYF
TRBV5-1	-	TRBJ1-3	few	TGCGCCAGCAGCTTGGCCCTGCCGAGCTCTGGAAACACCATATATTTT	CASSLALPSSGNTIYF
TRBV4-3	-	TRBJ1-2	-	TGCGCCAGCAGCCAGTCACAGGGATTCAACTATGGCTACACCTTC	CASSQSQGFNYGYTF
TRBV6-4	-	TRBJ2-7	-	TGTGCCAGCAGTCCACAGGGTAACTACGAGCAGTACTTC	CASSPQGNYEQYF
TRBV9	-	TRBJ2-7	-	TGTGCCAGCAGCGTAGAGGGCAGGGTAGGGGGCGAGCAGTACTTC	CASSVEGRVGGEQYF
TRBV5-1	TRBD2	TRBJ2-1	few	TGCGCCAGCAGCCTGGGACTAGCGGGAGGGGGCGTTGAGCAGTTCTTC	CASSLGLAGGGVEQFF
TRBV9	-	TRBJ1-6	-	TGTGCCAGCAGCCCCGGACTGCATAATTCACCCCTCCACTTT	CASSPGLHNSPLHF
TRBV11-1	TRBD1	TRBJ1-1	-	TGTGCCAGCAGCTTAGACCCGACAGGGGGATGGACCACTGAAGCTTTCTTT	CASSLDPTGGWTTEAFF
TRBV9	-	TRBJ2-6	once	TGTGCCAGCAGCGTAGAAGGGGTAGCAGGGGCCAACGTCCTGACTTTC	CASSVEGVAGANVLTF